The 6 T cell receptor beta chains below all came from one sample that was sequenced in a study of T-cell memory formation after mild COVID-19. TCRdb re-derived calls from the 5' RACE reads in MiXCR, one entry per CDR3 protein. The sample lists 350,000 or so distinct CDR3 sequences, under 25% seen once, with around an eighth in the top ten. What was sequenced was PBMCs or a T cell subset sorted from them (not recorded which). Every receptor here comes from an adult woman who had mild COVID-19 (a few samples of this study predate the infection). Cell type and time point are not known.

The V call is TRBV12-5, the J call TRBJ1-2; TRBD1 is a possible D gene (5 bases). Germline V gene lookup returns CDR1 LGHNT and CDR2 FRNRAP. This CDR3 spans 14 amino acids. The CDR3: CASSPNRDSGGYTF. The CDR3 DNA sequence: TGTGCCAGTTCACCAAACCGGGACTCGGGGGGCTACACCTTC.

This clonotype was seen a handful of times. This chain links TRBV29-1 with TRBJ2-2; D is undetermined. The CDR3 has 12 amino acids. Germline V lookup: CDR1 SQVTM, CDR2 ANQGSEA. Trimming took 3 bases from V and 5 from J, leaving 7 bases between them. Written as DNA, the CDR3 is TGCAGCGTTGACGGGCGGACCGGGGAGCTGTTTTTT. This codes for CSVDGRTGELFF.

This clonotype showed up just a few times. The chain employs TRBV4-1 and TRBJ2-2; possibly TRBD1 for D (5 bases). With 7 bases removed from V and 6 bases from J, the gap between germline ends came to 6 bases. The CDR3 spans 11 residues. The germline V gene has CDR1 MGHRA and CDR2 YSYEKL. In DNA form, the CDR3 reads TGCGCCAGCATAGGGGCCGGGGAGCTGTTTTTT. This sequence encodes CASIGAGELFF.

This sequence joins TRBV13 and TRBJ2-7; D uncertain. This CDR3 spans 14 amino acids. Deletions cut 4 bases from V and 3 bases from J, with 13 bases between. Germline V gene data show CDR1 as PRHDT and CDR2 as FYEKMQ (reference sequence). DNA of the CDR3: TGTGCCAGCAGCTCCTACCGGACCTACTACGAGCAGTACTTC. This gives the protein CASSSYRTYYEQYF. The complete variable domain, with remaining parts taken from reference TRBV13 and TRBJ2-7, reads AAGVIQSPRHLIKEKRETATLKCYPIPRHDTVYWYQQGPGQDPQFLISFYEKMQSDKGSIPDRFSAQQFSDYHSELNMSSLELGDSALYFCASSSYRTYYEQYFGPGTRLTVT.

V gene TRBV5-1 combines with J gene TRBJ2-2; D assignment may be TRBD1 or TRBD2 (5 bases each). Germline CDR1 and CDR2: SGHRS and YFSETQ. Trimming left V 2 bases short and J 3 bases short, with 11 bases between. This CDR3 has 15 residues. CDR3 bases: TGCGCCAGCAGCTTCGAAGTGGGGGACACCGGGGAGCTGTTTTTT. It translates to CASSFEVGDTGELFF.

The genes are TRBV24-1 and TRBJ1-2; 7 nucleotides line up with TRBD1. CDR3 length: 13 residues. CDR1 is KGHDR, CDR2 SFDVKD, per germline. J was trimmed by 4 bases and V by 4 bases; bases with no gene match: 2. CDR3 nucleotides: TGTGCCACCAGTGACGGGACAGCCTATGGCTACACCTTC. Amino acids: CATSDGTAYGYTF.